The rows below give T cell receptor beta chains drawn from one sample of a study of T cell changes during pregnancy in multiple sclerosis. Clones were read by immunoSEQ multiplex PCR, and TCRdb kept only the in-frame ones, dropping some. The table has about 56,000 clones, 75% to 90% seen once. Here the sequenced sample was CD4+ T cells from peripheral blood mononuclear cells, taken in the third trimester of pregnancy. These receptors were obtained from a female donor with multiple sclerosis, enrolled in a pregnancy study. Both conserved end residues are part of each CDR3. D genes are given only for firm matches. Clone size, where shown, is once, few, many, or a class for clones that have expanded.

. TRBJ2-3 TRBV18 TRBD2 TGTGCCAGCTCACCCCAACTAGCGGCAGATACGCAGTATTTT CASSPQLAADTQYF
few TRBJ1-5 TRBV27 TRBD1 TGTGCCAGCAGCCGTTCTGGGACAGGGGTTCAGCCCCAGCATTTT CASSRSGTGVQPQHF
. TRBJ2-5 TRBV5-1 . TGCGCCAGCAGCCCAGGGGTGGAAGAGACCCAGTACTTC CASSPGVEETQYF
. TRBJ1-5 TRBV19 . TGTGCCAGTAGTATGGGGCAGAATTATCAGCCCCAGCATTTT CASSMGQNYQPQHF
. TRBJ1-6 TRBV29-1 . TGCAGCGTGGGCAGTAATAATTCACCCCTCCACTTT CSVGSNNSPLHF
. TRBJ2-2 TRBV6-5 TRBD1 TGTGCCAGCAGTTATCCCCGACAGGGGAACACCGGGGAGCTGTTTTTT CASSYPRQGNTGELFF
. TRBJ2-3 TRBV2 TRBD2 TGTGCCTCTTGGGAGGGCTACACAGATACGCAGTATTTT CASWEGYTDTQYF
. TRBJ1-2 TRBV5-6 . TGTGCCAGCAGCTTGGCCCACGGCTATGGCTACACCTTC CASSLAHGYGYTF
. TRBJ1-1 TRBV2 . TGTGCCAGCAGCACCCAGGGGAACACTGAAGCTTTCTTT CASSTQGNTEAFF
. TRBJ2-7 TRBV19 . TGTGCCAGTAGTATTCCGGGATTGACCTACGAGCAGTACTTC CASSIPGLTYEQYF
. TRBJ2-5 TRBV11-2 . TGTGCCAGCAGCTTAGTGGGCGCTTACGCCCCCGAGACCCAGTACTTC CASSLVGAYAPETQYF
once TRBJ2-1 TRBV29-1 TRBD1 TGCAGCGCCCCGGGACAGGGGGTTACTGAGCAGTTCTTC CSAPGQGVTEQFF
once TRBJ1-1 TRBV7-3 . TGTGCCAGCAGCTTACAGATTAACACTGAAGCTTTCTTT CASSLQINTEAFF
. TRBJ1-2 TRBV7-2 . TGTGCCAGCAGCTCCGGTTGGGGCAGTAACTATGGCTACACCTTC CASSSGWGSNYGYTF
. TRBJ1-2 TRBV2 . TGTGCCAGCGGAAAGGATAGGGGGGGCTACACCTTC CASGKDRGGYTF
. TRBJ2-2 TRBV7-2 TRBD2 TGTGCCAGCAGCGGGACTAGCGGGGGGGCCGGGGAGCTGTTTTTT CASSGTSGGAGELFF
. TRBJ2-7 TRBV7-5 . TGTGTCAGAAGTTCCTACTTACGCTACGAGCAGTACTTC CVRSSYLRYEQYF
. TRBJ1-1 TRBV9 TRBD1 TGTGCCAGCAGCGTAGGGGACAGGGGATACACTGAAGCTTTCTTT CASSVGDRGYTEAFF
. TRBJ2-2 TRBV5-4 . TGTGCCAGCAGCCGTGGAGAGGGAAATGCGAACACCGGGGAGCTGTTTTTT CASSRGEGNANTGELFF
. TRBJ2-2 TRBV5-1 TRBD1 TGCGCCAGCAGCTTATGGACAGGGAACACCGGGGAGCTGTTTTTT CASSLWTGNTGELFF
few TRBJ2-2 TRBV7-7 . TGTGCCAGCAGCTCCTCGGGAACGAACACCGGGGAGCTGTTTTTT CASSSSGTNTGELFF
. TRBJ2-2 TRBV2 . TGTGCCAGCAGTGAAGCTATTTTCGGGGAGCTGTTTTTT CASSEAIFGELFF
. TRBJ1-5 TRBV28 TRBD1 TGTGCCAGCGGCCCGGGACAGGGCCATCAGCCCCAGCATTTT CASGPGQGHQPQHF
. TRBJ1-5 TRBV6-1 . TGTGCCAGCAGTGAACTTGGTCCGACGGGGCATTTT CASSELGPTGHF
. TRBJ2-7 TRBV10-2 TRBD2 TGCGCCAGCAGAGGGACTAGCGGGGTCTCCTACGAGCAGTACTTC CASRGTSGVSYEQYF
. TRBJ2-1 TRBV5-4 . TGTGCCAGCAGCACTGAATGGAGGGCCGACAATGAGCAGTTCTTC CASSTEWRADNEQFF
few TRBJ2-3 TRBV7-9 TRBD2 TGTGCCAGCAGCTTAGGGGGACTAGCGGGGGGTACAGATACGCAGTATTTT CASSLGGLAGGTDTQYF
. TRBJ2-1 TRBV9 TRBD2 TGTGCCAGCAGCGTAACGGCGGGGGGGCCCAATGAGCAGTTCTTC CASSVTAGGPNEQFF
. TRBJ1-2 TRBV10-3 TRBD1 TGTGCCATCAGTGCCTCGACAGGGGAGGGCTATGGCTACACCTTC CAISASTGEGYGYTF
. TRBJ2-7 TRBV30 . TGTGCCTGGAGCAATGGGGCTGGGTTTAAGAAGCAGTACTTC CAWSNGAGFKKQYF
. TRBJ2-1 TRBV14 TRBD2 TGTGCCAGCAGCCAAGATGGGGCTAGCGGGGGTGCTGAGCAGTTCTTC CASSQDGASGGAEQFF
few TRBJ2-2 TRBV19 TRBD1 TGTGCCAGCGACAGGGGGCTGAACACCGGGGAGCTGTTTTTT CASDRGLNTGELFF
. TRBJ1-5 TRBV7-9 TRBD1 TGTGCCAGCAGCCAGGCCTCCGGGACAGTACCTTATAGCAATCAGCCCCAGCATTTT CASSQASGTVPYSNQPQHF
. TRBJ2-1 TRBV30 TRBD2 TGTGCCTGGAGTGTTATAGGGGCGGGAGGGCTCAATGAGCAGTTCTTC CAWSVIGAGGLNEQFF
few TRBJ1-4 TRBV7-2 TRBD1 TGTGCCAGCAGACGCACCGGGACAGGGGGCGGAAAACTGTTTTTT CASRRTGTGGGKLFF
. TRBJ2-7 TRBV28 TRBD1 TGTGCCAGCAGTTCCCCCGGGACAGGGACCTACGAGCAGTACTTC CASSSPGTGTYEQYF
few TRBJ1-1 TRBV13 . TGTGCCAGCAGCCTTTGGAACACTGAAGCTTTCTTT CASSLWNTEAFF
. TRBJ2-5 TRBV2 . TGTGCCAGCATGGGGGGTTTAGGAGAGACCCAGTACTTC CASMGGLGETQYF
. TRBJ1-5 TRBV18 . TGTGCCAGCTCACCAGGGGCAGGCGATTATCAGCCCCAGCATTTT CASSPGAGDYQPQHF
. TRBJ2-5 TRBV4-3 TRBD2 TGCGCCAGCAGCCAAGAGTATGCGGGGGGAGTGGAGACCCAGTACTTC CASSQEYAGGVETQYF
. TRBJ2-7 TRBV29-1 . TGCAGCGTTGAAACTCCGACCTTCTTGGTAAGGGGGATCCTCTCCTACGAGCAGTACTTC CSVETPTFLVRGILSYEQYF
once TRBJ2-5 TRBV4-2 . TGTGCCAGCAGCCAAGAAGAGAGATTTGGAGAGACCCAGTACTTC CASSQEERFGETQYF
. TRBJ1-2 TRBV10-3 . TGTGCCATCAGTGAGTCCACAGGAGACTATGGCTACACCTTC CAISESTGDYGYTF
. TRBJ2-3 TRBV5-1 . TGCGCCAGCAGCCCGGAGGGGACAGATACGCAGTATTTT CASSPEGTDTQYF
few TRBJ1-2 TRBV6-5 TRBD1 TGTGCCAGCAGTTACAGGACAGGTCTAGGCGATGGCTACACCTTC CASSYRTGLGDGYTF
. TRBJ2-2 TRBV19 . TGTGCCAGTAGTACGGACAGAACCACCGGGGAGCTGTTTTTT CASSTDRTTGELFF
. TRBJ2-1 TRBV2 TRBD1 TGTGCCAGCAGTGATGTCCAGGGGGCTCGGTACCCCCCCAAGTTCTTC CASSDVQGARYPPKFF
. TRBJ2-1 TRBV11-2 TRBD2 TGTGCCAGCAGCTCGGGACTAGCCGGGTACAATGAGCAGTTCTTC CASSSGLAGYNEQFF
. TRBJ1-4 TRBV2 TRBD1 TGTGCCAGCAGGGGGTATCCACAGGGGGCAAGGGAAAAACTGTTTTTT CASRGYPQGAREKLFF
. TRBJ2-3 TRBV19 . TGTGCCACCACCCAGGGGAGAATCACAGATACGCAGTATTTT CATTQGRITDTQYF
. TRBJ1-4 TRBV6-5 TRBD1 TGTGCCAGCAGTTACTCTCGACAGGGTAATGAAAAACTGTTTTTT CASSYSRQGNEKLFF
. TRBJ1-6 TRBV5-6 . TGTGCCAGCAGCTTGGCAGGTAATTCGCCCCTCCACTTT CASSLAGNSPLHF
. TRBJ2-3 TRBV1 . TGCACCAGCAGCCAAGAATGCGGGAGGGCCACAGATACGCAGTATTTT CTSSQECGRATDTQYF
. TRBJ2-3 TRBV12-5 . TGTGCTAGTGGTTCCAGACTAGACTCGGATACGCAGTATTTT CASGSRLDSDTQYF
. TRBJ1-1 TRBV29-1 . TGCAGCGGTCGACAGCACACTGAAGCTTTCTTT CSGRQHTEAFF